Listed below are T cell receptor beta chains from one sample, sequenced in a study of blood T cell repertoires in COVID-19. Using immunoSEQ multiplex PCR, the repertoire was profiled, and TCRdb retains in-frame clones only, with some absent. The sample has more than 120,000 clones, approximately 89% seen once. The specimen was peripheral blood. The receptors were gathered from a human donor in a cohort sampled during active COVID-19. CDR3s include the opening cysteine and the closing phenylalanine or tryptophan.

j_call v_call cdr3_aa
TRBJ1-5 TRBV7-6 CARGTAGQPQHF
TRBJ1-2 TRBV19 CASRQGAGGYTF
TRBJ2-2 TRBV5-1 CASATGSWNTGELFF
TRBJ2-2 TRBV9 CASSARQNVAGELFF
TRBJ2-4 TRBV6-2/TRBV6-3 CASSRLAGAAKNIQYF
TRBJ2-3 TRBV4-1 CASSPRSGGAGDTQYF
TRBJ2-5 TRBV7-9 CASSLGARATQYF
TRBJ1-5 TRBV5-6 CASSLLNQPQHF
TRBJ1-2 TRBV5-5 CASSLVVGYGYTF
TRBJ1-5 TRBV6-4 CASSRDREDQPQHF
TRBJ1-2 TRBV25-1 CASSAWDDRNYGYTF
TRBJ2-3 TRBV19 CASSDRGGTDTQYF
TRBJ1-4 TRBV13 CASSLSPTATNEKLFF
TRBJ2-5 TRBV7-9 CASSSLETQYF
TRBJ2-5 TRBV27 CASSPRSGVQETQYF
TRBJ1-2 TRBV5-1 CASSFGTPQHGYTF
TRBJ2-2 TRBV7-3 CASSPRGSPGTGELFF